A single sample is the source of the 10 T cell receptor beta chains below, sequenced in a study of monozygotic twins with cystic fibrosis. Profiling relied on immunoSEQ multiplex PCR, and the TCRdb table lists in-frame clones only, not all of them. The data hold a few thousand clones, with 95% to 98% observed a single time. The material sequenced was blood. Every receptor here comes from a boy between 2 and 10 years old with cystic fibrosis.

The table lists this clone with a count of one. This chain joins TRBV11-3 and TRBJ2-6; D is uncertain. Germline CDR1 is SGHNT and CDR2 is YENEEA. The V and J ends lost 1 base and 9 bases respectively, with 13 bases between them. This CDR3 is 15 amino acids long. CDR3 sequence: CASSLGYPNDNVLTF. CDR3 bases: TGTGCCAGCAGCTTAGGCTACCCTAACGACAACGTCCTGACTTTC.

The chain combines TRBV25-1 with TRBJ1-1; no reliable D call. Per the germline V gene, CDR1 is MGHDK and CDR2 is SYGVNS. Trimming took off 5 bases at V and 8 bases at J, with 18 bases between the two ends. There are 14 residues in the CDR3. For the CDR3, the DNA is TGTGCCAGCAGTTTAAATACGTTTGGGAACGAAGCTTTCTTT. Translating gives CASSLNTFGNEAFF.

The rearrangement uses TRBV6-1 and TRBJ1-2; D may be TRBD1 (5 bases). Germline-derived CDR1 and CDR2 are MNHNS and SASEGT. The CDR3 has 12 residues. Trimming stripped 8 bases from V and 2 bases from J, with 9 bases between. The CDR3 protein is CASGAGNYGYTF. The CDR3 DNA reads as TGTGCCAGCGGGGCAGGGAACTATGGCTACACCTTC.

The chain employs TRBV19 and TRBJ1-1, with D unclear. In germline, CDR1 is LNHDA, CDR2 SQIVND (reference sequence). CDR3 length equals 13 residues. V dropped 0 bases and J dropped 1 base, with 3 bases sitting between them. The CDR3 nucleotides read TGTGCCAGTAGTATAGAAACGAACACTGAAGCTTTCTTT. The encoded protein is CASSIETNTEAFF. Drawing the rest from reference TRBV19 and TRBJ1-1, the complete variable domain is DGGITQSPKYLFRKEGQNVTLSCEQNLNHDAMYWYRQDPGQGLRLIYYSQIVNDFQKGDIAEGYSVSREKKESFPLTVTSAQKNPTAFYLCASSIETNTEAFFGQGTRLTVV.

The V call is TRBV29-1, the J call TRBJ1-1, with TRBD1 identical over 12 bases. CDR1 is SQVTM, CDR2 ANQGSEA, per germline. V lost 6 bases, J lost 0 bases, and 5 bases stayed unmatched. The CDR3 spans 15 residues. The CDR3 DNA reads TGCAGCGTCAGGGACAGGGGGCGAATGAACACTGAAGCTTTCTTT. Amino acids: CSVRDRGRMNTEAFF.

The rearrangement joins TRBV5-1 to TRBJ2-5; D unclear. The germline CDR1 and CDR2 sequences are SGHRS and YFSETQ. V dropped 0 bases and J dropped 2 bases, with 8 bases sitting between them. The CDR3 extends over 14 amino acids. The CDR3 is CASSLVGYQETQYF. The CDR3, as DNA: TGCGCCAGCAGCTTGGTTGGTTATCAAGAGACCCAGTACTTC.

This clone was counted once. V usage is TRBV6-7 and J usage is TRBJ1-1; D is uncertain. TRBV6-7 qualifies as an ORF whose function is uncertain. The length of the CDR3 is 12 residues. Trimming took off 8 bases at V and 1 base at J, with 8 bases between the two ends. Here the CDR3 DNA reads TGTGCCAGCTTTCGAGGGAACACTGAAGCTTTCTTT. It encodes CASFRGNTEAFF.

The chain recombines TRBV30 with TRBJ1-3, with no clear D. The germline gives CDR1 GTSNPN, CDR2 SVGIG (reference sequence). The CDR3 is 14 residues long. V was trimmed by 0 bases and J by 1 base, leaving 7 bases between them. This CDR3 is CAWSVVSSGNTIYF. The DNA of the CDR3 is TGTGCCTGGAGTGTAGTATCGTCTGGAAACACCATATATTTT.

With respect to this clone: The same CDR3 arises from other DNA sequences in this sample as well. The J gene is TRBJ2-7, the V gene TRBV4-2, with no clear D. V lost 4 bases and J 0 bases, leaving 16 bases between the germline ends. Germline CDR1 reads LGHNA; CDR2 reads YNFKEQ. This CDR3 region has 16 residues. In DNA, the CDR3 is TGTGCCAGCAGCCCATCTTATGGGCCGGGCTCCTACGAGCAGTACTTC. The encoded protein is CASSPSYGPGSYEQYF.

This chain links TRBV9 with TRBJ2-1; 10 positions agree with TRBD2. From germline, CDR1 is SGDLS and CDR2 YYNGEE. J was trimmed by 6 bases and V by 4 bases; bases with no gene match: 10. This CDR3 contains 16 residues. Here the CDR3 reads CASSSPLAGGGNEQFF. The CDR3 DNA sequence: TGTGCCAGCAGCTCCCCATTAGCGGGGGGAGGCAATGAGCAGTTCTTC.